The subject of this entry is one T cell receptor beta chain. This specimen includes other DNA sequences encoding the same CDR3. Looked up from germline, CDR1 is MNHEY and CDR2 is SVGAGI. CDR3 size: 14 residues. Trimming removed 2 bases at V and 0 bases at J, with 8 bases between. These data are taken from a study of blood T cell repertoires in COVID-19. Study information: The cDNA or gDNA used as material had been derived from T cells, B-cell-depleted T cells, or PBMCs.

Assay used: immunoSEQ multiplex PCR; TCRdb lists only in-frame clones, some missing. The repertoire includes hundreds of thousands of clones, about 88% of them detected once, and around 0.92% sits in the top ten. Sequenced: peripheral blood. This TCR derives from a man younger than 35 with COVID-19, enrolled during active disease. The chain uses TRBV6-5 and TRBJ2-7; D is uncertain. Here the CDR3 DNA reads TGTGCCAGCAGTTACGTGGCCAGCTCCTACGAGCAGTACTTC. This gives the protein CASSYVASSYEQYF.